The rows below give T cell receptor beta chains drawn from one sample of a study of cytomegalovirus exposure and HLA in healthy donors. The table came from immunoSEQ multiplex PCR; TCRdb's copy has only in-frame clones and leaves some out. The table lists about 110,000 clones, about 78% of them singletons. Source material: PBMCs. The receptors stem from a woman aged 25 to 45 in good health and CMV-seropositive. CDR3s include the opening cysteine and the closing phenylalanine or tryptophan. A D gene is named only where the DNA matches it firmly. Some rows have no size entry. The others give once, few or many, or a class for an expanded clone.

CDR3 DNA: TGTTCCGGCTCAAGGAGCGGGAGTAGTAGAGGGGCCAACGTCCTGACTTTC; CDR3 protein: CSGSRSGSSRGANVLTF; clone size: NA; V gene: TRBV7-9; J gene: TRBJ2-6; D gene: TRBD2
CDR3 DNA: TGTGCCAGCAGTTACCGACAGGGTAGTGTTCAGCCCCAGCATTTT; CDR3 protein: CASSYRQGSVQPQHF; clone size: NA; V gene: TRBV6-5; J gene: TRBJ1-5; D gene: TRBD1
CDR3 DNA: TGTGCCAGCAGTATACTACAAATTAGCAATCAGCCCCAGCATTTT; CDR3 protein: CASSILQISNQPQHF; clone size: NA; V gene: TRBV28; J gene: TRBJ1-5; D gene: NA
CDR3 DNA: TGTGCCAGCAGTCGACTAGCGGGGGGGCAACAAGAGACCCAGTACTTC; CDR3 protein: CASSRLAGGQQETQYF; clone size: NA; V gene: TRBV6-6; J gene: TRBJ2-5; D gene: TRBD2
CDR3 DNA: TGTGCCAGCAGTTTTCCCACAAACACTGAAGCTTTCTTT; CDR3 protein: CASSFPTNTEAFF; clone size: NA; V gene: TRBV28; J gene: TRBJ1-1; D gene: NA
CDR3 DNA: TGTGCCAGCAGTTTGCGCGGTGCGGATATCTACGAGCAGTACTTC; CDR3 protein: CASSLRGADIYEQYF; clone size: NA; V gene: TRBV27; J gene: TRBJ2-7; D gene: NA
CDR3 DNA: TGTGCCAGCAGCGCTACGAGCGGGGCCCGCTACGAGCAGTACTTC; CDR3 protein: CASSATSGARYEQYF; clone size: few; V gene: TRBV9; J gene: TRBJ2-7; D gene: TRBD2
CDR3 DNA: TGTGCCAGCAGTCCGGGTGGGTTGGGCACTGAAGCTTTCTTT; CDR3 protein: CASSPGGLGTEAFF; clone size: NA; V gene: TRBV28; J gene: TRBJ1-1; D gene: NA
CDR3 DNA: TGTGCCAGCAGCCTGGACAGGGACTCCTACGAGCAGTACTTC; CDR3 protein: CASSLDRDSYEQYF; clone size: NA; V gene: TRBV5-4; J gene: TRBJ2-7; D gene: TRBD1
CDR3 DNA: TGTGCCAGCAGTGTCGCGGCTAGCGGAGAGACCCAGTACTTC; CDR3 protein: CASSVAASGETQYF; clone size: few; V gene: TRBV2; J gene: TRBJ2-5; D gene: TRBD2
CDR3 DNA: TGCGCCAGCAGCCGCGGACTAGCGGGAGAGGATGAGCAGTTCTTC; CDR3 protein: CASSRGLAGEDEQFF; clone size: NA; V gene: TRBV5-1; J gene: TRBJ2-1; D gene: TRBD2
CDR3 DNA: TGTGCCAGCAGGGGACAGGACATCGGTGAGCAGTACTTC; CDR3 protein: CASRGQDIGEQYF; clone size: NA; V gene: TRBV6-1; J gene: TRBJ2-5; D gene: TRBD1
CDR3 DNA: TGTGCCAGCAGTTCCCTGGACAGGGATTTGTGGGAGACCCAGTACTTC; CDR3 protein: CASSSLDRDLWETQYF; clone size: NA; V gene: TRBV27; J gene: TRBJ2-5; D gene: TRBD1
CDR3 DNA: TGTGCCAGTAGTATAGATTCCCCGGGGACTGAAGCTTTCTTT; CDR3 protein: CASSIDSPGTEAFF; clone size: NA; V gene: TRBV19; J gene: TRBJ1-1; D gene: NA
CDR3 DNA: TGCGCCAGCAGCTTATCCGATACCGGCGAGCAGTACTTC; CDR3 protein: CASSLSDTGEQYF; clone size: NA; V gene: TRBV5-1; J gene: TRBJ2-7; D gene: NA
CDR3 DNA: TGTGCCAGCAGTTACGCGGGACAGGGTTCCCACTATGGCTACACCTTC; CDR3 protein: CASSYAGQGSHYGYTF; clone size: NA; V gene: TRBV6-6; J gene: TRBJ1-2; D gene: TRBD1
CDR3 DNA: TGCGCCAGCAGCTTAGGGGGGGGGAACACTGAAGCTTTCTTT; CDR3 protein: CASSLGGGNTEAFF; clone size: NA; V gene: TRBV5-1; J gene: TRBJ1-1; D gene: NA
CDR3 DNA: TGTGCCTGGAGTGTACTGACAGGGCAAAATGGCTACACCTTC; CDR3 protein: CAWSVLTGQNGYTF; clone size: NA; V gene: TRBV30; J gene: TRBJ1-2; D gene: TRBD1
CDR3 DNA: TGTGCCAGCAGCGGCAGATTCACCGGGGAGCTGTTTTTT; CDR3 protein: CASSGRFTGELFF; clone size: once; V gene: TRBV5-5; J gene: TRBJ2-2; D gene: NA
CDR3 DNA: TGTGCCAGCAGTGAAGAGCCCTCCAATCAGCCCCAGCATTTT; CDR3 protein: CASSEEPSNQPQHF; clone size: NA; V gene: TRBV6-1; J gene: TRBJ1-5; D gene: NA
CDR3 DNA: TGTGCCAGTAGCACAGGGGGATCCGGAAACACCATATATTTT; CDR3 protein: CASSTGGSGNTIYF; clone size: NA; V gene: TRBV19; J gene: TRBJ1-3; D gene: TRBD1
CDR3 DNA: TGTGCCAGCAGCGCTACTCAGGTTAACTATGGCTACACCTTC; CDR3 protein: CASSATQVNYGYTF; clone size: NA; V gene: TRBV25-1; J gene: TRBJ1-2; D gene: NA
CDR3 DNA: TGTGCCAGCAGCGTGGCTGATACGCAGTATTTT; CDR3 protein: CASSVADTQYF; clone size: few; V gene: TRBV9; J gene: TRBJ2-3; D gene: NA
CDR3 DNA: TGTGCCAGCAGTGAAGAATTAGCGCTCGGGGAGCTGTTTTTT; CDR3 protein: CASSEELALGELFF; clone size: few; V gene: TRBV6-1; J gene: TRBJ2-2; D gene: NA
CDR3 DNA: TGTGCCAGTAGCCTACTAGCGGGAGGGACCGGGGAGCTGTTTTTT; CDR3 protein: CASSLLAGGTGELFF; clone size: NA; V gene: TRBV19; J gene: TRBJ2-2; D gene: TRBD2
CDR3 DNA: TGCGCCAGCAGCTCAGCAGGACTAGCGCTCAATGAGCAGTTCTTC; CDR3 protein: CASSSAGLALNEQFF; clone size: NA; V gene: TRBV5-1; J gene: TRBJ2-1; D gene: TRBD2
CDR3 DNA: TGCGCCAGCAGCCAACAGACTAGCGGGAGGGAAGGAGGGCAGTTCTTC; CDR3 protein: CASSQQTSGREGGQFF; clone size: NA; V gene: TRBV4-1; J gene: TRBJ2-1; D gene: TRBD2
CDR3 DNA: TGTGCCAGTAGTACCTCAAGACAGAAACGGAATGAGCAGTTCTTC; CDR3 protein: CASSTSRQKRNEQFF; clone size: few; V gene: TRBV19; J gene: TRBJ2-1; D gene: NA
CDR3 DNA: TGCGCCAGCAGCTTGGCGGGGGGCGATGGAAACACCATATATTTT; CDR3 protein: CASSLAGGDGNTIYF; clone size: NA; V gene: TRBV5-1; J gene: TRBJ1-3; D gene: NA